This TCR beta chain was sequenced in a study of T cell responses to AZD1222 COVID-19 vaccine. Study conclusions and caveats: With dominance at 160-218 and 743-854, vaccine-associated CD4 TCRs spanned spike. Recipients of two AZD1222 doses showed rising Spike-specific TCR breadth and depth. The reported proportion of spike-specific TCRs targeting unmutated variant regions was nearly half. Donors were mostly white British, more females; clonal diversity possibly underestimated.

About this clone itself: Its specificity is unknown.

Data came from immunoSEQ multiplex PCR; TCRdb stores just in-frame clones and leaves some out. The data contain under 95,000 clones, about nine tenths of them singletons. Germline-derived CDR1 and CDR2 are MNHNS and SASEGT. V lost 6 bases to trimming and J lost 0 bases; unmatched junction nucleotides: 4. The length of the CDR3 is 15 residues. Sequenced here: peripheral blood, sampled on day 0 of AZD1222 vaccination. V and J are TRBV6-1 and TRBJ1-4; 7 bases line up with TRBD1. The TCR originated in an adult in good health. The DNA for the CDR3 is TGTGCCAGCAGACCTCAGGGGGCAACTAATGAAAAACTGTTTTTT. The encoded protein is CASRPQGATNEKLFF.